The following is a T cell receptor beta chain sequence with its context. What antigen it recognizes has not been identified. One junction end disagrees with the germline gene, perhaps due to a read error. These data belong to a study of T cells after yellow fever vaccination (dated by TCRdb to between 2017 and 2020). With respect to the entire study: The SMART-Seq v4 Ultra Low Input RNA kit was used to prepare libraries from fractions with low cell numbers. To track T-cell clones before and after primary and booster YFV17D yellow fever vaccination, bulk TCR alpha and beta repertoires were sequenced longitudinally. The cohort comprised two healthy male donors, one aged 18 to 29 and one aged 30 to 40 years. Blood was collected at multiple timepoints before and after primary and secondary immunization, and bulk PBMC replicates and cell subsets were isolated. Here is what the overall study found, with its caveats: The secondary T-cell response was found to be weaker but faster than the primary response, with a peak reached on day 5 rather than on day 15. Most clones expanded after primary vaccination (approximately 97% of CD4 and over 80% of CD8) were re-detected after the booster, suggesting that broad memory maintenance occurred. Because only two donors were included in the study, the extent to which the findings can be generalized is limited. FACS-sorted repertoires could contain abundant contaminating clonotypes from the bulk population, so computational filtering was required. A small share of clonotypes occurred in both CD4 and CD8 compartments, likely arising from convergent recombination.

Sequencing instrument: Illumina NovaSeq 6000. Synthesis of TCR cDNA relied on 5'RACE template switching, a step that introduced a universal primer site along with unique molecular identifiers. Priming for cDNA synthesis came from both the TCR alpha and TCR beta constant segments. Library amplification used two PCR steps, and the second PCR step added sample barcodes and sequencing adapters. Libraries were sequenced on Illumina HiSeq 2500 (2x100 bp) or NovaSeq (2x150 bp). In the source study's methods: Demultiplexing of reads and collapsing into UMI consensus sequences were performed with MIGEC, and V(D)J alignment was carried out with MiXCR. Vaccine-responding clonotypes were identified with edgeR using replicate PBMC samples, with FDR below 0.01 and a log2 fold change above 5 up to day 15 being required. CD4 or CD8 identity was assigned to each bulk clonotype according to whether the clonotype was present at higher abundance in the sequenced CD4 repertoire or the sequenced CD8 repertoire. The public sequencing data were trimmed at Q25 with fastp and processed into clonotypes with MiXCR by TCRdb, which kept only in-frame beta chains. Merged by CDR3 protein, the rows form single entries marked with the most common genes and DNA. The V and J calls shown here were made by TCRdb, not taken from the authors' results. The sample data list 400,000 to 450,000 distinct CDR3 sequences, and approximately 19% of these were observed just once. Together, the top ten hold roughly a sixth of the sample.

What the treatment or condition label conveys for this sample: live attenuated yellow fever vaccine strain. At each blood-draw timepoint, two biological replicates of bulk PBMCs were collected. A standard Ficoll-Paque protocol was used to isolate PBMCs from peripheral blood. TriZol was used to extract RNA from bulk PBMCs, from CD4 and CD8 fractions, and from dextramer-positive and dextramer-negative fractions. CDR1 and CDR2 were assigned from the germline V gene (reference sequence) as SSHAT and FNYEAQ. The CDR3 holds 15 amino acids from the cysteine to the phenylalanine. The retained sequence is limited to the CDR3, 45 bases, with the frame set at the first base.

The source of this sequence is a young man who received the YFV17D yellow fever vaccine. Here the chain combines TRBV7-7 and TRBJ2-2; TRBD1 lines up with 8 middle nucleotides. This sample comprised PBMCs, obtained before the yellow fever booster vaccination. The nucleotide sequence reads TGTGCTAGCAGCATGACAGGGGAATCCACCGGGGAGCTGTTTTTT. The resulting protein is CASSMTGESTGELFF.